This T cell receptor beta chain stems from a study of CD8+ T cells in alopecia areata. Study information: Treated patients took oral tofacitinib at 5 to 10 mg twice daily. For 6 to 18 months, tofacitinib was taken, and 6 months off drug followed.

Peripheral blood, together with lesional scalp punch biopsies, was collected from alopecia areata patients. Extracted from the samples, RNA was reverse transcribed into cDNA to serve as the sequencing template. TCRdb's table, derived via immunoSEQ multiplex PCR, lists solely in-frame clones and lacks some. The table has 200,000 to 250,000 clones, roughly two thirds seen once; the top ten hold around 1.2%. The CDR3 consists of 17 residues. Germline CDR1 reads MGHRA; CDR2 reads YSYEKL. V shed 3 bases, J shed 2 bases, and the junction held 8 bases outside the gene matches. Turning to this clone: Its specificity is not known.

Study-level findings and limits: Lesional scalp displayed greater clonality than normal scalp, most notably in alopecia totalis/universalis.

The TCR originated in a human donor with alopecia areata. The rearrangement joins TRBV4-1 to TRBJ2-1, with 9 bases that match TRBD2. The sample was CD4+ T cells sorted from blood, taken at week 0. The CDR3 bases are TGCGCCAGCAGCCAGGCCGCGGGAGGGATACCCTACAATGAGCAGTTCTTC. Amino acid sequence: CASSQAAGGIPYNEQFF.